These 13 T cell receptor beta chains came from one sample sequenced in a study of cytomegalovirus exposure and HLA in healthy donors (TCRdb year 2017). Library preparation was by the immunoSEQ multiplex PCR assay. The multiplex PCR relied on a mix of 60 forward primers for TCR Vbeta segments and 13 reverse primers for TCR Jbeta segments. TCRdb limited this immuneACCESS table to in-frame rearrangements with V and J called. A share of clones is missing; checked studies link under half to unresolved V genes, and the rest is unexplained. This sample is represented by around 170,000 clones; 75% to 90% of them were singletons. Approximately 6% of the sample belongs to the ten largest clones. Sequenced sample: PBMCs. The source of these receptors is a man between 35 and 55 years old in good health and CMV-seropositive.

This clone has more than one count but fewer than ten. This rearrangement joins TRBV30 to TRBJ1-3, with D perhaps matching TRBD1 (5 bases). This CDR3 is 14 amino acids long. The V and J ends lost 7 bases and 5 bases respectively, with 18 bases between them. The V gene's germline CDR1 is GTSNPN and CDR2 SVGIG (reference sequence). This chain's CDR3 is CALFRDFGRNTIYF. The DNA for the CDR3 is TGTGCCTTATTTCGGGACTTTGGCAGAAACACCATATATTTT.

The gene calls are TRBV28 and TRBJ1-5, with TRBD1 identical over 8 bases. Germline CDR1 reads MDHEN; CDR2 reads SYDVKM. V gave up 3 bases and J gave up 4 bases; unmatched junction bases: 8. This CDR3 spans 16 amino acids. The CDR3 nucleotides are TGTGCCAGCAGTTTCAGGGGGCAGGGAAGTAATCAGCCCCAGCATTTT. It yields the protein CASSFRGQGSNQPQHF.

This clone has more than one count but fewer than ten. The chain employs TRBV5-4 and TRBJ2-1, with TRBD2 as a possible D gene (6 bases). CDR3 length: 14 residues. V lost 4 bases, J lost 8 bases, and 16 bases lay in between. CDR1 is SGHNT, CDR2 YYREEE, per germline (reference sequence). The CDR3 DNA is TGTGCCAGCAGCCCGGGAGTTGGGCTTCATGAGCAGTTCTTC. This encodes CASSPGVGLHEQFF.

The V and J genes are TRBV4-1 and TRBJ2-1; the match to TRBD1 covers 7 bases. This CDR3 has 17 residues. Germline CDR1 reads MGHRA; CDR2 reads YSYEKL. The trim removed 2 bases at V and 0 bases at J, leaving 7 bases unmatched. The CDR3 nucleotides read TGCGCCAGCAGCCAAACTTCTACAGGGGACTCCTACAATGAGCAGTTCTTC. It specifies CASSQTSTGDSYNEQFF.

This clone was counted between two and nine times. The V and J genes are TRBV7-9 and TRBJ2-5; the match to TRBD2 covers 7 bases. Germline loops: CDR1 SEHNR, CDR2 FQNEAQ (reference sequence). The CDR3 length is 15 residues. V was clipped by 5 bases and J by 5 bases; unmatched bases: 11. This CDR3 is CASSPIPGGRETQYF. The CDR3 region has the DNA TGTGCCAGCAGCCCCATCCCGGGGGGTCGGGAGACCCAGTACTTC.

This clone came up once. V and J are TRBV5-1 and TRBJ1-1, with no clear D. Germline assignment: CDR1 SGHRS and CDR2 YFSETQ. V shed 0 bases and J shed 5 bases, with 14 bases lying between them. The CDR3 covers 15 residues. The CDR3 sequence is CASSLDQRRFTEAFF. In nucleotides, the CDR3 is TGCGCCAGCAGCTTGGATCAGAGGAGGTTTACTGAAGCTTTCTTT.

V is TRBV19 and J is TRBJ1-4; D unresolved. V was shortened by 0 bases and J by 8 bases, with 7 bases between the two germline ends. Germline CDR1 reads LNHDA; CDR2 reads SQIVND (reference sequence). This CDR3 has 13 residues. In DNA form, the CDR3 reads TGTGCCAGTAGTATAGATCAGGAAGAAAAACTGTTTTTT. It encodes CASSIDQEEKLFF.

This rearrangement joins TRBV25-1 to TRBJ2-5; D perhaps matches TRBD1 (5 bases). CDR1 and CDR2 from the germline V gene are MGHDK and SYGVNS. V lost 7 bases and J 5 bases, leaving 8 bases between the germline ends. This CDR3 is 11 amino acids long. The CDR3 is CASTGLETQYF. The CDR3 coding sequence is TGTGCCAGCACAGGGTTGGAGACCCAGTACTTC.

The chain links TRBV7-2 to TRBJ1-4; TRBD1 matches 8 bases. Germline trimming cut 2 bases from V and 7 bases from J; bases unmatched to any gene: 9. The CDR3 consists of 16 residues. Germline V gene lookup returns CDR1 SGHTA and CDR2 FQGNSA. CDR3 protein: CASSLIAGGASEKLFF. CDR3 sequence (DNA): TGTGCCAGCAGCTTAATTGCAGGGGGCGCTTCTGAAAAACTGTTTTTT.

This sequence joins TRBV6-5 and TRBJ2-7; weak D call: TRBD1 (6 bases). Germline V gene lookup returns CDR1 MNHEY and CDR2 SVGAGI. V was pared by 2 bases and J by 1 base, with 12 bases between. The CDR3 is 15 amino acids. CDR3 coding DNA: TGTGCCAGCAGTTACGACCTCGGACAGTCCTACGAGCAGTACTTC. It yields the protein CASSYDLGQSYEQYF.

The chain uses TRBV19 and TRBJ1-5, with 11 bases aligning to TRBD1. The V gene's germline CDR1 is LNHDA and CDR2 SQIVND (reference sequence). The V and J ends lost 6 bases and 6 bases, in that order; junction bases with no gene match: 7. CDR3 length: 15 residues. The CDR3 nucleotides read TGTGCCAGTAGCAAGGACAGGGGGCGCGTTCAGCCCCAGCATTTT. Protein product: CASSKDRGRVQPQHF.

CDR3 in DNA: TGCGCCAGCAGCCTCGGACAGGGCGGGGTGGGCAATCAGCCCCAGCATTTT. Translated, it gives CASSLGQGGVGNQPQHF. This sequence joins TRBV5-1 and TRBJ1-5, with 8 bases fitting TRBD1. Trimming took 4 bases from V and 2 from J; bases not matched to a gene: 11. Looked up from germline, CDR1 is SGHRS and CDR2 is YFSETQ. The CDR3 totals 17 residues.

The chain joins TRBV5-6 to TRBJ2-7, with D perhaps matching TRBD1 (6 bases). V shed 4 bases and J shed 11 bases, with 22 bases lying between them. There are 14 residues in the CDR3. Germline V gene sequence: CDR1 SGHDT, CDR2 YYEEEE. The CDR3 region is CASSPNYDQGTKYF. The DNA for the CDR3 is TGTGCCAGCAGCCCCAACTACGATCAGGGGACAAAGTACTTC.